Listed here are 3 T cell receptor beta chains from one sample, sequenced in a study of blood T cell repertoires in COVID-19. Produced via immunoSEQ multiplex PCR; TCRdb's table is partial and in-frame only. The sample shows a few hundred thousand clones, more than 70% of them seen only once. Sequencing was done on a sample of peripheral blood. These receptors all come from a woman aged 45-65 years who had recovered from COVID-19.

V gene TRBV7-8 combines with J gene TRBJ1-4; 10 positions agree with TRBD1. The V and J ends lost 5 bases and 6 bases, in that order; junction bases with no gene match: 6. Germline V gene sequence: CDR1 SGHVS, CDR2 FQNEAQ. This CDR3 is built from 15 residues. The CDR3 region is CASSQEGTGDEKLFF. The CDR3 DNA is TGTGCCAGCAGCCAGGAGGGGACAGGGGATGAAAAACTGTTTTTT.

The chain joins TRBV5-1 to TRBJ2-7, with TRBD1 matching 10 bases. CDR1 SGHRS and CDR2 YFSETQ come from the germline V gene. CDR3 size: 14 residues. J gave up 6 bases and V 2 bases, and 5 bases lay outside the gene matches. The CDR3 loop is CASSFVTGGFEQYF. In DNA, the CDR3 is TGCGCCAGCAGCTTTGTGACAGGGGGCTTCGAGCAGTACTTC.

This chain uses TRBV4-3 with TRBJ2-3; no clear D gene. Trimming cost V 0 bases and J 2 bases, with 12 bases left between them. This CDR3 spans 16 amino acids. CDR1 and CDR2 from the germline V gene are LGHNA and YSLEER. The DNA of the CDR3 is TGCGCCAGCAGCCAAGATTCGGCGAGGAACACAGATACGCAGTATTTT. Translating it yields CASSQDSARNTDTQYF.